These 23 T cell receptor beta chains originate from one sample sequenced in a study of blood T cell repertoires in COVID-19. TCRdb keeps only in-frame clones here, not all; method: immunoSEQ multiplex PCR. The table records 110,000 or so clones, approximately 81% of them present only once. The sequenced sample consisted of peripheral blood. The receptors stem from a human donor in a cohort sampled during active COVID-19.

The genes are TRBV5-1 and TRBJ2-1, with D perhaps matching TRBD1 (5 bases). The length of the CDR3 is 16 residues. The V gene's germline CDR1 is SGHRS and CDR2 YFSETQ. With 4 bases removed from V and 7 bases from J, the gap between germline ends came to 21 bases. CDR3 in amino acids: CASSLTMGQGSNEQFF. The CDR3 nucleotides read TGCGCCAGCAGCCTTACGATGGGGCAGGGATCGAATGAGCAGTTCTTC.

CDR3 sequence (DNA): TGTGCCAGCGCGGCGGGGACGAGGGGCCACCAAGAGACCCAGTACTTC. This sequence encodes CASAAGTRGHQETQYF. The chain carries TRBV19 and TRBJ2-5; D perhaps matches TRBD2 (6 bases). Germline V CDR1 and CDR2: LNHDA, SQIVND (reference sequence). The CDR3 runs 16 residues. The V gene lost 9 bases and the J gene lost 0 bases, with 20 bases spanning the gap.

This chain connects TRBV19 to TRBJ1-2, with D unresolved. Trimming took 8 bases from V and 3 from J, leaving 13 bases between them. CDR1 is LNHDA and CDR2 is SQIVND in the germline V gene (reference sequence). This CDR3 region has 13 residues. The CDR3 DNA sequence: TGTGCCAGTTCGCCCTCGAGGGACTATGGCTACACCTTC. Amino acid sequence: CASSPSRDYGYTF.

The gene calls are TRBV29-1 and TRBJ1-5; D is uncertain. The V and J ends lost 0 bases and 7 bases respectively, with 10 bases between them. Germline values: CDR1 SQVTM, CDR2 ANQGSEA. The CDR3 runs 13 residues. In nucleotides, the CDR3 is TGCAGCGTTGAAGATGCGGAGGGCCAGCCCCAGCATTTT. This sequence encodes CSVEDAEGQPQHF.

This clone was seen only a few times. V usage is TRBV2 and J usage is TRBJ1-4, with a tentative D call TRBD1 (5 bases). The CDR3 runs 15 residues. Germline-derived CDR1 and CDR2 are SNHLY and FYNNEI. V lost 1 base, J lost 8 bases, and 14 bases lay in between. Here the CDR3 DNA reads TGTGCCAGCAGTGAAGAGTGGGGGGTTATAGAAAAACTGTTTTTT. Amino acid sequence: CASSEEWGVIEKLFF.

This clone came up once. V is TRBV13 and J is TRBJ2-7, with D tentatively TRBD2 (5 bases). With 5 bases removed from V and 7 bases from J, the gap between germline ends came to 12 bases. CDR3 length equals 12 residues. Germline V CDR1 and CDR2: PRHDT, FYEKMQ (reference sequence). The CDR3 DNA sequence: TGTGCCAGCAGCCTCGGTCCGGGGGAGCAGTACTTC. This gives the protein CASSLGPGEQYF.

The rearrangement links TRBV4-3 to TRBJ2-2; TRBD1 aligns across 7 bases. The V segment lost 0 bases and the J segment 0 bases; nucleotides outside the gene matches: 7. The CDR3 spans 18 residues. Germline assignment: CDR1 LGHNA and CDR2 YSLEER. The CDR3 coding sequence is TGCGCCAGCAGCCAAGAGTTATCGGGACAGCCGAACACCGGGGAGCTGTTTTTT. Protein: CASSQELSGQPNTGELFF.

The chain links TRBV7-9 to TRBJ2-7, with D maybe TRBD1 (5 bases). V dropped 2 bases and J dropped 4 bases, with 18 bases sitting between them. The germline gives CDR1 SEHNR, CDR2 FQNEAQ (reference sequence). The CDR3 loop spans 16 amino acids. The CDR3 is CASSLKTAGLKYEQYF. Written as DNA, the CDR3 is TGTGCCAGCAGCTTAAAAACGGCAGGGTTAAAGTACGAGCAGTACTTC.

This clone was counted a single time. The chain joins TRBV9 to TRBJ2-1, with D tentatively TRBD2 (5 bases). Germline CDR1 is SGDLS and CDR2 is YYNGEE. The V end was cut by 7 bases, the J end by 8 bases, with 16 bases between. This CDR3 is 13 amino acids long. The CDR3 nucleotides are TGTGCCAGCGGAGGTGCGAAATTATATGAGCAGTTCTTC. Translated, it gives CASGGAKLYEQFF.

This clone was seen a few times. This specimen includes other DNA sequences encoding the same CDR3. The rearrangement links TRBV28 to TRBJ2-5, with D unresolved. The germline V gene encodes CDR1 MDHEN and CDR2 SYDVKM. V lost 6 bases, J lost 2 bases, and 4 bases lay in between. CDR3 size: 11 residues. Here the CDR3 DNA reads TGTGCCAGCAGCTCTCAAGAGACCCAGTACTTC. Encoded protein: CASSSQETQYF.

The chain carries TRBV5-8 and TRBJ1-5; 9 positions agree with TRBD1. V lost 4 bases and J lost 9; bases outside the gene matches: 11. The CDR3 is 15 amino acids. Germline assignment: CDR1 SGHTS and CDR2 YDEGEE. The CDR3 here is CASSPDRGQLGPQHF. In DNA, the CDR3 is TGTGCCAGCAGCCCGGACAGGGGCCAGCTGGGGCCCCAGCATTTT. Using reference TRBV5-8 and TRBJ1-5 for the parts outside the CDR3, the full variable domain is EAGVTQSPTHLIKTRGQQATLRCSPISGHTSVYWYQQALGLGLQFLLWYDEGEERNRGNFPPRFSGRQFPNYSSELNVNALELEDSALYLCASSPDRGQLGPQHFGDGTRLSIL.

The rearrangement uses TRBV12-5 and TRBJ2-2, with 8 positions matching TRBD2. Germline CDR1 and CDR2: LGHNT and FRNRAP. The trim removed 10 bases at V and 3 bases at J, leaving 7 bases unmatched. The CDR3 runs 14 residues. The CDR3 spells CATYWRGDTGELFF. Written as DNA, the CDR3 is TGTGCTACCTACTGGCGGGGGGACACCGGGGAGCTGTTTTTT. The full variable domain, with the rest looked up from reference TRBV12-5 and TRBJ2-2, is DARVTQTPRHKVTEMGQEVTMRCQPILGHNTVFWYRQTMMQGLELLAYFRNRAPLDDSGMPKDRFSAEMPDATLATLKIQPSEPRDSAVYFCATYWRGDTGELFFGEGSRLTVL.

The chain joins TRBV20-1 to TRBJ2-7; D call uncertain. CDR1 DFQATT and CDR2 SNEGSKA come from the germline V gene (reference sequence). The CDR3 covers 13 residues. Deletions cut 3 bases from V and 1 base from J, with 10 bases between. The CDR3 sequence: CSASLPQSYEQYF. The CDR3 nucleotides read TGCAGTGCTAGTCTACCGCAATCCTACGAGCAGTACTTC.

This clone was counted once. CDR3 region: CAISAHPYRDGGYGYTF. The CDR3 DNA is TGTGCCATCAGTGCGCACCCCTACAGAGACGGGGGCTATGGCTACACCTTC. The genes are TRBV10-3 and TRBJ1-2; the D gene is possibly TRBD1 (5 bases). Germline V gene sequence: CDR1 ENHRY, CDR2 SYGVKD. With 4 bases removed from V and 4 bases from J, the gap between germline ends came to 22 bases. The CDR3 length is 17 residues.

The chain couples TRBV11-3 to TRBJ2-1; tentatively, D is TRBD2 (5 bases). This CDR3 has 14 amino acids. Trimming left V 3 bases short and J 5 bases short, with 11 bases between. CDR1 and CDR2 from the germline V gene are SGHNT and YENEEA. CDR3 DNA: TGTGCCAGCAGCTTTACGGGAATAGACAATGAGCAGTTCTTC. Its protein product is CASSFTGIDNEQFF.

The CDR3 DNA follows: TGTGCCAGTAGTATAGAGGGAGCGGGGGGGGCAGATACGCAGTATTTT. The encoded protein is CASSIEGAGGADTQYF. The gene calls are TRBV19 and TRBJ2-3; 10 positions agree with TRBD2. The junction had 4 bases not matched to a gene; V was cut back by 0 bases and J by 4 bases. CDR1 is LNHDA and CDR2 is SQIVND in the germline V gene (reference sequence). This CDR3 is 16 amino acids long.

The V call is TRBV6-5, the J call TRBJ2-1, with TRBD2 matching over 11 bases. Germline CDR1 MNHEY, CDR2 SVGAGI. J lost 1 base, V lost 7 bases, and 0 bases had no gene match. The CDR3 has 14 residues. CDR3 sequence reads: CASTSGGSYNEQFF. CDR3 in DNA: TGTGCCAGCACTAGCGGGGGGTCCTACAATGAGCAGTTCTTC.

The CDR3 DNA follows: TGTGCCAGCAGCCAGATGGGAGGGGGCACTGAAGCTTTCTTT. The encoded protein is CASSQMGGGTEAFF. The chain has TRBV3-1 (or the pseudogene TRBV3-2) and TRBJ1-1; TRBD1 is a possible D gene (6 bases). This CDR3 is built from 14 residues. The V end lost 3 bases, the J end lost 4 bases, and 12 bases lay between the germline ends. Germline lookup yields CDR1 LGHDT and CDR2 YNNKEL (reference sequence).

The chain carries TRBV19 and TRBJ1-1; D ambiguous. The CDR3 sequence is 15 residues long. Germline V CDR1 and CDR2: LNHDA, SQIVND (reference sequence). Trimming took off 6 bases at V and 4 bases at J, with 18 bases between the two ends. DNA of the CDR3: TGTGCCAGTAGGAGATTATTGTGGAGTAGCACTGAAGCTTTCTTT. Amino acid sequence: CASRRLLWSSTEAFF.

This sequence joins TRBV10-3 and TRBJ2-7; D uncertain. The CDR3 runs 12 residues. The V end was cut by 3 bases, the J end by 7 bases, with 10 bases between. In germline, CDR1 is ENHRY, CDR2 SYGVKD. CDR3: CAISETVWEQYF. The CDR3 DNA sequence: TGTGCCATCAGTGAAACGGTATGGGAGCAGTACTTC.

The CDR3, as DNA: TGTGCCAGCTATCGGGCGGGGAGGGAGAACACTGAAGCTTTCTTT. Translating gives CASYRAGRENTEAFF. This rearrangement joins TRBV6-5 to TRBJ1-1; D gene uncertain. Trimming took 8 bases from V and 1 from J, leaving 17 bases between them. The V gene's germline CDR1 is MNHEY and CDR2 SVGAGI. The CDR3 is 15 residues long.

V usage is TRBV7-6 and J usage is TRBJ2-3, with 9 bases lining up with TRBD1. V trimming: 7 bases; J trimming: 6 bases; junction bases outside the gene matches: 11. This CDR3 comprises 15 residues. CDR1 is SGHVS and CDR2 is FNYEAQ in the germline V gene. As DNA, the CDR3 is TGTGCCAGCACCTTGAGGGGGGACAGGGCGGATACGCAGTATTTT. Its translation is CASTLRGDRADTQYF.

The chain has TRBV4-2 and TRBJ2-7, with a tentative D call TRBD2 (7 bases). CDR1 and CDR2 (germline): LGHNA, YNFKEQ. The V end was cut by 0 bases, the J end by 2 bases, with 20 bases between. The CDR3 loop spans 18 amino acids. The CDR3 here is CASSQEDGGAGWTYEQYF. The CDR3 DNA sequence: TGTGCCAGCAGCCAAGAAGATGGGGGGGCTGGATGGACCTACGAGCAGTACTTC.